This TCR beta chain was obtained from a study of regulatory T cells in long-lasting Graves disease. Study-level points and caveats: Preferential use of TRBV28, TRBJ1-2 and TRBJ2-5 was seen in persistent disease.

In germline, CDR1 is LNHDA, CDR2 SQIVND (reference sequence). CDR3 size: 18 residues. The V gene lost 3 bases and the J gene lost 3 bases, with 24 bases spanning the gap. For TCR beta, libraries came from iRepertoire HTBI primers and Arm-PCR of CDR3 regions. A single record per CDR3 protein comes from TCRdb applying MiXCR to the multiplex PCR reads. This repertoire shows about 530,000 distinct CDR3 sequences, roughly 15% found once; its top ten account for approximately 25%. To note about this clonotype: Antigen: not known.

Time point in this sample: newly diagnosed GD, antithyroid drugs for less than 3 months. Preparation of the TCR library used RNA extracted from PBMCs. These same records also appear under a second study, on T cells in Graves' hyperthyroidism and ophthalmopathy.

This specimen was peripheral blood mononuclear cells (PBMCs), taken at new diagnosis, from a patient treated with antithyroid drugs. The chain employs TRBV19 and TRBJ2-7; possibly TRBD2 for D (6 bases). The receptor comes from a woman aged 35-65 years with Graves disease. The CDR3 loop reads CASSMYPVGGSHLYEQYF. Written as DNA, the CDR3 is TGTGCCAGTAGTATGTACCCCGTGGGGGGATCCCACCTCTACGAGCAGTACTTC. Using reference TRBV19 and TRBJ2-7 for the parts outside the CDR3, the full variable domain is DGGITQSPKYLFRKEGQNVTLSCEQNLNHDAMYWYRQDPGQGLRLIYYSQIVNDFQKGDIAEGYSVSREKKESFPLTVTSAQKNPTAFYLCASSMYPVGGSHLYEQYFGPGTRLTVT.